Each of the 22 T cell receptor beta chains below was sequenced from the same sample in a study of cytomegalovirus exposure and HLA in healthy donors. PCR primers comprised 60 Vbeta and 13 Jbeta primers. TCRdb's table, derived via immunoSEQ multiplex PCR, lists solely in-frame clones and lacks some. The data show about 200,000 clones, approximately 78% seen once. Sequencing was carried out using PBMCs. These receptors all come from a male donor in good health and CMV-seronegative.

J is TRBJ2-7 and V is TRBV4-1; the D gene is possibly TRBD1 (5 bases). In germline, CDR1 is MGHRA, CDR2 YSYEKL. The CDR3 is made up of 18 amino acids. The V and J ends lost 1 base and 1 base respectively, with 20 bases between them. The CDR3 sequence: CASSQALYWGDPSYEQYF. In nucleotides, the CDR3 is TGCGCCAGCAGCCAAGCGCTATATTGGGGCGACCCTTCCTACGAGCAGTACTTC.

Turning to this clone: The sample holds other DNA sequences that translate to the same CDR3. The J gene is TRBJ2-1, the V gene TRBV5-1; 8 bases align to TRBD1. V lost 4 bases and J lost 8; bases outside the gene matches: 5. Germline V lookup: CDR1 SGHRS, CDR2 YFSETQ. The CDR3 consists of 13 residues. The CDR3 protein is CASSPQGGHEQFF. The DNA for the CDR3 is TGCGCCAGCAGCCCACAGGGGGGTCATGAGCAGTTCTTC.

V and J are TRBV19 and TRBJ2-7; the D gene is possibly TRBD1 (5 bases). The length of the CDR3 is 14 residues. V was clipped by 0 bases and J by 5 bases, with 11 bases between them. CDR1 and CDR2 (germline): LNHDA, SQIVND (reference sequence). The CDR3 DNA is TGTGCCAGTAGTATAGAGGCAGGGCCGAACGAGCAGTACTTC. Residues: CASSIEAGPNEQYF.

The chain joins TRBV7-9 to TRBJ2-3, with TRBD2 as a possible D gene (6 bases). Trimming left V 4 bases short and J 2 bases short, with 16 bases between. Germline lookup yields CDR1 SEHNR and CDR2 FQNEAQ (reference sequence). The CDR3 contains 16 residues. The CDR3 region is CASSSPGWEDTDTQYF. In nucleotides, the CDR3 is TGTGCCAGCAGCTCGCCCGGGTGGGAGGACACAGATACGCAGTATTTT. The full variable domain, rest sourced from reference TRBV7-9 and TRBJ2-3, is DTGVSQNPRHKITKRGQNVTFRCDPISEHNRLYWYRQTLGQGPEFLTYFQNEAQLEKSRLLSDRFSAERPKGSFSTLEIQRTEQGDSAMYLCASSSPGWEDTDTQYFGPGTRLTVL.

The J gene is TRBJ2-3, the V gene TRBV25-1; D might be TRBD2 (6 bases). The germline V and J ends were trimmed by 6 bases and 3 bases, with 7 bases remaining between them. The CDR3 consists of 12 residues. Germline CDR1 is MGHDK and CDR2 is SYGVNS. The chain's CDR3 is CASSRETDTQYF. The CDR3 DNA is TGTGCCAGCAGCCGGGAGACAGATACGCAGTATTTT.

The gene calls are TRBV9 and TRBJ2-1, with TRBD2 as a possible D gene (5 bases). Germline-derived CDR1 and CDR2 are SGDLS and YYNGEE. The CDR3 has 13 amino acids. Trimming stripped 1 base from V and 8 bases from J, with 10 bases between. CDR3 DNA sequence: TGTGCCAGCAGCGTAAGGACTCGGGATGAGCAGTTCTTC. It codes for CASSVRTRDEQFF. The variable domain in full, with the rest retrieved from reference TRBV9 and TRBJ2-1, is DSGVTQTPKHLITATGQRVTLRCSPRSGDLSVYWYQQSLDQGLQFLIQYYNGEERAKGNILERFSAQQFPDLHSELNLSSLELGDSALYFCASSVRTRDEQFFGPGTRLTVL.

The rearrangement uses TRBV5-1 and TRBJ1-4; TRBD1 matches at 9 bases. This CDR3 has 14 amino acids. Germline CDR1 SGHRS, CDR2 YFSETQ. The V segment lost 4 bases and the J segment 8 bases; nucleotides outside the gene matches: 6. This chain's CDR3 is CASSLGTGREKLFF. The CDR3 DNA reads as TGCGCCAGCAGCCTTGGGACAGGGAGAGAAAAACTGTTTTTT.

V gene TRBV15 combines with J gene TRBJ1-3, with D uncertain. The ends were cut back, 0 bases at V and 0 bases at J, with 9 bases in the middle. CDR1 and CDR2 from the germline V gene are LNHNV and YYDKDF (reference sequence). This CDR3 is 16 amino acids long. The CDR3 DNA sequence: TGTGCCACCAGCAGAGATGGCAGGTACTCTGGAAACACCATATATTTT. Protein sequence: CATSRDGRYSGNTIYF. Full variable domain (outside the CDR3, taken from reference TRBV15 and TRBJ1-3): DAMVIQNPRYQVTQFGKPVTLSCSQTLNHNVMYWYQQKSSQAPKLLFHYYDKDFNNEADTPDNFQSRRPNTSFCFLDIRSPGLGDTAMYLCATSRDGRYSGNTIYFGEGSWLTVV.

The chain employs TRBV5-6 and TRBJ2-1; TRBD1 matches 9 bases. This CDR3 has 16 residues. The V and J ends lost 0 bases and 1 base, in that order; junction bases with no gene match: 2. Germline lookup yields CDR1 SGHDT and CDR2 YYEEEE. As DNA, the CDR3 is TGTGCCAGCAGCTTGGCTGGACAGGGGTCCTACAATGAGCAGTTCTTC. Residues: CASSLAGQGSYNEQFF.

This clone has just a few counts. This chain joins TRBV5-1 and TRBJ1-1; the D gene is possibly TRBD1 (5 bases). Looked up from germline, CDR1 is SGHRS and CDR2 is YFSETQ. The CDR3 runs to 14 residues. The ends were cut back, 4 bases at V and 6 bases at J, with 16 bases in the middle. The CDR3: CASSKDGGVAEAFF. DNA of the CDR3: TGCGCCAGCAGCAAGGACGGGGGAGTGGCTGAAGCTTTCTTT.

The chain joins TRBV6-1 to TRBJ1-6, with D perhaps matching TRBD1 (6 bases). Germline loops: CDR1 MNHNS, CDR2 SASEGT. The V end lost 3 bases, the J end lost 9 bases, and 15 bases lay between the germline ends. The CDR3 runs 15 residues. The chain's CDR3 is CASSDRTDRISPLHF. In DNA, the CDR3 is TGTGCCAGCAGTGACCGGACCGACAGGATTTCACCCCTCCACTTT.

CDR3 protein: CASSPPATPSRQYF. DNA for the CDR3: TGTGCCAGCTCACCACCGGCGACTCCCTCCAGGCAGTACTTC. The rearrangement uses TRBV18 and TRBJ2-7; D remains unclear. The CDR3 length is 14 residues. Trimming took 0 bases from V and 9 from J, leaving 15 bases between them. CDR1 KGHSH and CDR2 LQKENI come from the germline V gene.

The chain employs TRBV9 and TRBJ2-7; D gene ambiguous. V lost 4 bases and J lost 0, with 14 bases in between. This CDR3 comprises 15 residues. Per the germline V gene, CDR1 is SGDLS and CDR2 is YYNGEE. The DNA of the CDR3 is TGTGCCAGCAGCCCCCGTGGCACCATCTCCTACGAGCAGTACTTC. Its translation is CASSPRGTISYEQYF.

The chain recombines TRBV6-5 with TRBJ2-7; D is possibly TRBD2 (6 bases). Germline assignment: CDR1 MNHEY and CDR2 SVGAGI. Trimming shortened V by 5 bases and J by 7 bases, and 12 bases separated the two germline ends. This CDR3 comprises 12 residues. CDR3 DNA sequence: TGTGCCAGCAGTAAGGAGGGTTGGGAGCAGTACTTC. It codes for CASSKEGWEQYF.

This clone was counted between two and nine times. The rearrangement links TRBV9 to TRBJ2-3, with D uncertain. This CDR3 has 13 amino acids. V lost 2 bases to trimming and J lost 3 bases, with 7 bases between them. CDR1 is SGDLS and CDR2 is YYNGEE in the germline V gene. CDR3 in amino acids: CASSVEATDTQYF. As DNA, the CDR3 is TGTGCCAGCAGCGTCGAAGCGACAGATACGCAGTATTTT.

The chain employs TRBV6-5 and TRBJ2-7; 8 nucleotides align to TRBD2. Losses at the gene ends were 0 bases for V and 2 bases for J; bases not matched to a gene: 3. The CDR3 is 15 amino acids. Germline V gives CDR1 MNHEY, CDR2 SVGAGI. As DNA, the CDR3 is TGTGCCAGCAGTTACTCTAGCGGGATTACCTACGAGCAGTACTTC. It translates to CASSYSSGITYEQYF.

The chain uses TRBV10-1 and TRBJ1-2; 7 nucleotides match TRBD1. The ends lost 6 bases at V and 8 bases at J; junction bases unmatched: 6. This CDR3 comprises 12 residues. CDR1 and CDR2 (germline): WNHNN, SYGVQD (reference sequence). CDR3 loop: CASSPGTVGYTF. The CDR3 DNA reads as TGCGCCAGCAGCCCCGGGACAGTCGGCTACACCTTC.

The chain carries TRBV5-6 and TRBJ2-1; 9 nucleotides line up with TRBD1. The ends lost 3 bases at V and 2 bases at J; junction bases unmatched: 6. The CDR3 consists of 16 residues. Per the germline V gene, CDR1 is SGHDT and CDR2 is YYEEEE. The CDR3 loop is CASSSDRGFTYNEQFF. In nucleotides, the CDR3 is TGTGCCAGCAGCTCCGACAGGGGGTTCACCTACAATGAGCAGTTCTTC.

This clone was picked up a small number of times. The genes are TRBV6-6 and TRBJ1-5; no definite D call. The CDR3 has 13 residues. Per the germline V gene, CDR1 is MNHNY and CDR2 is SVGAGI (reference sequence). V lost 5 bases and J 1 base, leaving 6 bases between the germline ends. CDR3 DNA sequence: TGTGCCAGCAGTGGAGGGAGCAATCAGCCCCAGCATTTT. Protein sequence: CASSGGSNQPQHF.

This chain uses TRBV19 with TRBJ1-2; the D gene is possibly TRBD1 (6 bases). Per germline, CDR1 LNHDA and CDR2 SQIVND (reference sequence). V dropped 8 bases and J dropped 7 bases, with 14 bases sitting between them. This CDR3 has 12 residues. The CDR3 here is CASSPGQLGYTF. CDR3 coding DNA: TGTGCCAGTTCCCCTGGACAGCTTGGCTACACCTTC.

J is TRBJ2-1 and V is TRBV7-2; 11 nucleotides line up with TRBD2. This CDR3 is 15 amino acids long. Per germline, CDR1 SGHTA and CDR2 FQGNSA. Trimming at V came to 5 bases and at J to 4 bases, leaving 4 bases not matched to a gene. CDR3 coding DNA: TGTGCCAGCAGCCCCGGGACTAGCGGATACAATGAGCAGTTCTTC. This translates into CASSPGTSGYNEQFF.

The chain employs TRBV7-2 and TRBJ2-7; tentatively, D is TRBD1 (6 bases). Per germline, CDR1 SGHTA and CDR2 FQGNSA. The length of the CDR3 is 14 residues. The ends were cut back, 8 bases at V and 0 bases at J, with 14 bases in the middle. CDR3 region: CASSGQTSSYEQYF. CDR3 coding DNA: TGTGCCAGCTCTGGACAGACTTCCTCCTACGAGCAGTACTTC.